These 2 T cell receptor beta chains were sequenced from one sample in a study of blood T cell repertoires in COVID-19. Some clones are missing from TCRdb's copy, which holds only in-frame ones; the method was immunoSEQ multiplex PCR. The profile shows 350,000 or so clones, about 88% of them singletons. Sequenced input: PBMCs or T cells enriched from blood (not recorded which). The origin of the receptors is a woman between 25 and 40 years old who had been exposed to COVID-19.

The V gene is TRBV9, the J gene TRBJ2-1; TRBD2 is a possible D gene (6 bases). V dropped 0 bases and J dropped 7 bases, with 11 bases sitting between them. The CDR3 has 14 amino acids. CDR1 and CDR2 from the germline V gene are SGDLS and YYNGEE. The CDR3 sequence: CASSVVSGNNEQFF. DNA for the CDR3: TGTGCCAGCAGCGTAGTTAGCGGAAATAATGAGCAGTTCTTC.

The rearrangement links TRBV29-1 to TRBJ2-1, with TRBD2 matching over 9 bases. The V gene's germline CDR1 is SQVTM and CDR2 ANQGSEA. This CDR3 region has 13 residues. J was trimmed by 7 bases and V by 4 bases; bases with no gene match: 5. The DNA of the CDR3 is TGCAGCGTTGCGATTAGCGGGAGTAATGAGCAGTTCTTC. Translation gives CSVAISGSNEQFF.